The source of this T cell receptor (beta chain) is a study of technical replicates of blood from several donors. V was pared by 1 base and J by 5 bases, with 16 bases between. Germline V lookup: CDR1 SGDLS, CDR2 YYNGEE. The CDR3 is 15 amino acids. Sequencing was performed with immunoSEQ multiplex PCR; in TCRdb, only in-frame clones are kept and a portion is missing. This sample has about 62,000 clones, with about nine tenths found just once. What was sequenced was PBMCs. The V gene is TRBV9, the J gene TRBJ2-7; D might be TRBD2 (7 bases). This TCR derives from a human donor in good health. Some clones in this sample may be carry-over from other donors' samples. This CDR3 is CASSVMGGARDEQYF. The CDR3 coding sequence is TGTGCCAGCAGCGTAATGGGGGGGGCGCGTGACGAGCAGTACTTC. The whole variable domain, filled in from reference TRBV9 and TRBJ2-7, reads DSGVTQTPKHLITATGQRVTLRCSPRSGDLSVYWYQQSLDQGLQFLIQYYNGEERAKGNILERFSAQQFPDLHSELNLSSLELGDSALYFCASSVMGGARDEQYFGPGTRLTVT.